This T cell receptor beta chain stems from a study of OX40 agonist ivuxolimab in advanced cancers. With respect to the entire study: The costimulatory receptor OX40 (CD134) was targeted by ivuxolimab, a fully human IgG2 agonistic monoclonal antibody. Intravenous ivuxolimab was administered to patients every 2 weeks at six dose levels: 0.01, 0.1, 0.3, 1.5, 3 and 10 mg/kg. Of the roughly 52 dose-escalation patients, hepatocellular carcinoma was present in approximately 20, melanoma in around 15, renal cell carcinoma in 9 and head and neck cancer in 9. A male proportion of around 83% and a mean age of about 60 years, ranging from about 23 to 90, were recorded for the dose-escalation cohort. Patients were allowed to have had prior anti-PD-1, anti-PD-L1 or anti-CTLA-4 therapy, and approximately 37% of the dose-escalation patients had been treated with checkpoint inhibitors. Partial responses were achieved by three dose-escalation patients, of whom one had hepatocellular carcinoma and two had cutaneous melanoma. The point of sequencing TCRbeta in the periphery was to test whether ivuxolimab changed TCR sequence diversity and drove clonal T-cell expansion. The paper covers the monotherapy dose-escalation part of the phase I ivuxolimab trial, which included N = 52 patients.

For sequencing of the TCRbeta CDR3 region, genomic DNA was extracted from the sorted cells. The immunoSEQ Assay was used to sequence the TCRbeta CDR3 regions. TCRdb mirrors the immuneACCESS table, restricted to in-frame sequences. Some clones are absent from its copies; in checked studies, under half trace to an unresolved V gene, and the reason for the others is unknown. The sample data list about 17,000 clones, and roughly four fifths of these were observed just once. The ten largest account for more than 2% of the sample. Study-wide findings and limitations: After ivuxolimab, CD8+ T cells had more expanded clones than CD4+ T cells on average. Low levels of normalized T-cell clonal expansion were also seen in some patients who did not respond. The antigen specificity of the peripheral T cells that underwent clonal expansion was not determined. In partial responders in the 0.1-3.0 mg/kg groups, normalized peripheral clonal expansion was found to be among the lowest, especially among CD8+ T cells. At doses of 0.1 to 3.0 mg/kg, clonal expansion of both CD4+ and CD8+ blood T cells was observed from baseline to week 6.

A remark on this clone: No cognate antigen has been identified for it. No base-level quality is on record; no much larger clone is a single base apart.

Patients with a history of autoimmune disease or receiving systemic immunosuppression were excluded from the trial. Peripheral blood for TCR sequencing was collected from all dose cohorts at baseline, on cycle 4 day 1, and on cycle 7 day 1. The samples were drawn from a first-in-human, open-label, multicenter phase I dose-escalation trial of ivuxolimab. Adults with locally advanced or metastatic melanoma, renal cell carcinoma, hepatocellular carcinoma or head and neck squamous cell carcinoma were enrolled in the trial. Before TCR sequencing, CD4+ T cells and CD8+ T cells from peripheral blood were sorted into separate populations. The TCR comes from an adult with an advanced solid tumor such as melanoma, head and neck, liver or kidney cancer. The sample consisted of CD4+ or CD8+ T cells sorted from blood, taken in a trial of the OX40 agonist ivuxolimab.

The CDR3 corresponds to CASSNEKLFF. The nucleotides read TGTGCCAGCAGTAATGAAAAACTGTTTTTT. Recombination joined TRBV28 with TRBJ1-4; the D gene remains uncertain. The CDR3 numbers 10 residues from cysteine through phenylalanine. Only CDR3 DNA is held: 30 bases, read in frame from base 1. Via the germline V gene, CDR1 is MDHEN and CDR2 SYDVKM. Cut back by 5 bases and 5 bases, the V and J ends lie 0 bases apart.